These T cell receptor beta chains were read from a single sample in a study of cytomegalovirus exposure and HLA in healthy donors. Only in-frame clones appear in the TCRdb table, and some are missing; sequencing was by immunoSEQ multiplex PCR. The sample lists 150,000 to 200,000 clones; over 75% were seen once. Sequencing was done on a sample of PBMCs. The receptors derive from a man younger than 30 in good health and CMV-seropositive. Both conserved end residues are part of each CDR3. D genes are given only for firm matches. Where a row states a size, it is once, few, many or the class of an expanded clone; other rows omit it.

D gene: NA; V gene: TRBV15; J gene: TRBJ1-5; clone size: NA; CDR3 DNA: TGTGCCACCAGCAGAGACAGGAATCAGCCCCAGCATTTT; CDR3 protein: CATSRDRNQPQHF
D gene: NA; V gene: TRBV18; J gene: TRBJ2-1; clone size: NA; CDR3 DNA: TGTGCCAGCTCACCTCTTATGGCTGATGAGCAGTTCTTC; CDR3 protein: CASSPLMADEQFF
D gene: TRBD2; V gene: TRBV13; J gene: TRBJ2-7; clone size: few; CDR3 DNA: TGTGCCAGCAGCCTTGGGCGGGGGAGCCTCTACGAGCAGTACTTC; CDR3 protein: CASSLGRGSLYEQYF
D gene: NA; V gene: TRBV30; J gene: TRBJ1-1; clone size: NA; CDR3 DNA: TGTGCCTGGAGTCCCCAACAGGGTACTGAAGCTTTCTTT; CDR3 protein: CAWSPQQGTEAFF
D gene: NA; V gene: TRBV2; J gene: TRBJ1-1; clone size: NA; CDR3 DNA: TGTGCCAGCGCGAAGGAGGGTACTGAAGCTTTCTTT; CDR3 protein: CASAKEGTEAFF
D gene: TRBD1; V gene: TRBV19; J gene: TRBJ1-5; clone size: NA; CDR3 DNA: TGTGCCAGTACAGGGGGGTACAATCAGCCCCAGCATTTT; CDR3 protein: CASTGGYNQPQHF
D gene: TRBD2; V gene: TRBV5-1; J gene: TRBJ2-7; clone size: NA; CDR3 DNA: TGCGCCAGCAGCTTGGAAGCGGGGGGGCGCGCCGAGCAGTACTTC; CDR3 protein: CASSLEAGGRAEQYF
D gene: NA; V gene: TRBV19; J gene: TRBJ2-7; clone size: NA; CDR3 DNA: TGTGCCAGTAGTGGATTCGACAACTACGAGCAGTACTTC; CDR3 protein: CASSGFDNYEQYF
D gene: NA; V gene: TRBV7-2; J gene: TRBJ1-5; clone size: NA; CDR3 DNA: TGTGCCAGCAGCTTAGACAGAACGTATCAGCCCCAGCATTTT; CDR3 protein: CASSLDRTYQPQHF
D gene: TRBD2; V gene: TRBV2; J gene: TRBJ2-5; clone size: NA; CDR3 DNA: TGTGCCACTACGGGACTAGCGATGGGGGGGACCCAGTACTTC; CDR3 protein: CATTGLAMGGTQYF
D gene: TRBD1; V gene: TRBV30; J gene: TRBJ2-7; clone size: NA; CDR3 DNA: TGTGCCTGGAGTTTGGGACAGGGGGCCCACGAGCAGTACTTC; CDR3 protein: CAWSLGQGAHEQYF
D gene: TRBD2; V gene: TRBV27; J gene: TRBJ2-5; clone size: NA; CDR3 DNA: TGTGCCAGCAGTTCACTAGCGGGGGTAGAGACCCAGTACTTC; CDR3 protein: CASSSLAGVETQYF
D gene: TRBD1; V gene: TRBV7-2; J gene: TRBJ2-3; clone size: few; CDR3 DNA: TGTGCCAGCAGCTTAGACGGGACAGATACAGATACGCAGTATTTT; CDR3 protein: CASSLDGTDTDTQYF
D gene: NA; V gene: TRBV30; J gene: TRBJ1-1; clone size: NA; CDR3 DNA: TGTGCCTGGAACGCACAGGGGAACACTGAAGCTTTCTTT; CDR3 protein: CAWNAQGNTEAFF
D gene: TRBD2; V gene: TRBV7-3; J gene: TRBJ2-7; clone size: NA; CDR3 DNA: TGTGCCAGCTCGAAGCGGGGGAACTACGAGCAGTACTTC; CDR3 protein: CASSKRGNYEQYF
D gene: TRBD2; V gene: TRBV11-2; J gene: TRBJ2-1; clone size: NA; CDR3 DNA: TGTGCCAGCAGCCTGGGACTAGGATCGGGCGAGCAGTTCTTC; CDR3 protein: CASSLGLGSGEQFF
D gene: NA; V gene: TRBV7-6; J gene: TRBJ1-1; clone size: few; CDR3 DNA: TGTGCCAGCAGCCCCCCAGGGGCTGAAGCTTTCTTT; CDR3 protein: CASSPPGAEAFF
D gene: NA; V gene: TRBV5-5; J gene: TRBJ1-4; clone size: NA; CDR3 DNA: TGTGCCAGCGGTCCCTCTAAAGGGGGTGAAAAACTGTTTTTT; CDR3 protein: CASGPSKGGEKLFF
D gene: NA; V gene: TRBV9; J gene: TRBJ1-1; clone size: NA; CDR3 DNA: TGTGCCAGCAGCGTAACGTCCGGGACACAAGGGAGAGGGGACACTGAAGCTTTCTTT; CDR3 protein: CASSVTSGTQGRGDTEAFF
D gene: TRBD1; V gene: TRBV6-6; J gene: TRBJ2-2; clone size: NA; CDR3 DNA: TGTGCCAGCAGTTCGACAGGGTCCGGGGAGCTGTTTTTT; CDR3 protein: CASSSTGSGELFF
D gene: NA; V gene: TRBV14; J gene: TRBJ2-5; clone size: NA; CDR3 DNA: TGTGCCAGCAGCCAAGATAGTGCGGGCACCTCAAGAGTGGGAGAGACCCAGTACTTC; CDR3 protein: CASSQDSAGTSRVGETQYF
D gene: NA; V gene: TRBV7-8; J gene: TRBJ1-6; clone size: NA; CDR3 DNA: TGTGCCAGCAGCTTCGAACAGGGCGAGTTCCCCGATTCACCCCTCCACTTT; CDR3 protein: CASSFEQGEFPDSPLHF
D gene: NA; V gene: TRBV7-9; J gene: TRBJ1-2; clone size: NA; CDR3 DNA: TGTGCCAGCAGCTTAGTACAGGGACCTACGTTTTATGGCTACACCTTC; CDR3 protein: CASSLVQGPTFYGYTF
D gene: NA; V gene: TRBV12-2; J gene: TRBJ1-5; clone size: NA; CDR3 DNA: TGTGCAAGTCGCTTAGGGCGGCGGACAGGACGCAATCAGCCCCAGCATTTT; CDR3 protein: CASRLGRRTGRNQPQHF
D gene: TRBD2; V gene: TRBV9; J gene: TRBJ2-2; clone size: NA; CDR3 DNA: TGTGCCAGCACGACTGCGGGGGGGCCAGCCGGGGAGCTGTTTTTT; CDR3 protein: CASTTAGGPAGELFF
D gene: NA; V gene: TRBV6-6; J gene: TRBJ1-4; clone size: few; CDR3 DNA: TGTGCCAGCAGTTACGGCAGGGTAAATGAAAAACTGTTTTTT; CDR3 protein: CASSYGRVNEKLFF
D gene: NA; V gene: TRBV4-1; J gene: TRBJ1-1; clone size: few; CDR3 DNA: TGCGCCAGCAGCCAAGACGAAGACAGGATGTTGGGCACTGAAGCTTTCTTT; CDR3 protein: CASSQDEDRMLGTEAFF
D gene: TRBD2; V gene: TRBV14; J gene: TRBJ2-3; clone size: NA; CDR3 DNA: TGTGCCAGCAGCCAAGATTCCTTGAGCGGGGACACAGATACGCAGTATTTT; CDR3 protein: CASSQDSLSGDTDTQYF
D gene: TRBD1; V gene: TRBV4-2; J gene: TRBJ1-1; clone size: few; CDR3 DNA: TGTGCCAGCAGACTCACCGGGACAGGGACGTTTGAAGCTTTCTTT; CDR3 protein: CASRLTGTGTFEAFF
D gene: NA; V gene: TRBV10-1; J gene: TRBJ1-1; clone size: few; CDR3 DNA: TGCGCCAGCAGTGTACCGGGTGCTGAAGCTTTCTTT; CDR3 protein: CASSVPGAEAFF
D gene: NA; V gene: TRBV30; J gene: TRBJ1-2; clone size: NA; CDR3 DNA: TGTGCCTGGAGTACTCTCCCGTCCTGGGGCGGCACCTATGGCTACACCTTC; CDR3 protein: CAWSTLPSWGGTYGYTF
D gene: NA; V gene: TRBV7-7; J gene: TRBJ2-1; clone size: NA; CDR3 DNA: TGTGCCAGCAGCTTAGGAGGTAGAGGCAATGAGCAGTTCTTC; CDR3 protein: CASSLGGRGNEQFF
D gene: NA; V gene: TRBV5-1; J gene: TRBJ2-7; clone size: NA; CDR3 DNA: TGCGCCAGCAGGATTTCAGGGGGGCTTTGGTACGAGCAGTACTTC; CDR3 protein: CASRISGGLWYEQYF
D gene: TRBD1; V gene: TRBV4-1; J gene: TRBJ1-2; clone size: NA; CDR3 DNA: TGCGCCAGCAGCCTCCAACAGGGGGCCCACATCTATGGCTACACCTTC; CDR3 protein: CASSLQQGAHIYGYTF
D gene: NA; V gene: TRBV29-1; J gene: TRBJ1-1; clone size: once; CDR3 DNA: TGCAGCGGTTCCGGCTTCGGGACTGAAGCTTTCTTT; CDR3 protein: CSGSGFGTEAFF
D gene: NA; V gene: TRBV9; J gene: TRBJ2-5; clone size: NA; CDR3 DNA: TGTGCCAGCTCCCGGACTGAGAGAATGGAGACCCAGTACTTC; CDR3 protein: CASSRTERMETQYF
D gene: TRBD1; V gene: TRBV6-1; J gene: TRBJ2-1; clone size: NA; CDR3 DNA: TGTGCCAGCAACTCGGGACAGGGAGAGGGCAATGAGCAGTTCTTC; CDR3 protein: CASNSGQGEGNEQFF
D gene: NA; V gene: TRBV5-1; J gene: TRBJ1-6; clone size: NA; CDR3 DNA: TGCGCCAGCAGCGATACAGGGACCTCACCCCTCCACTTT; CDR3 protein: CASSDTGTSPLHF
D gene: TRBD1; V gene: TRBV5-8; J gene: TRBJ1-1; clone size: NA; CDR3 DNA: TGTGCCAGCAGCCAAGGTCCGGGACAGGGGTTTGGGGACACTGAAGCTTTCTTT; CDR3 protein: CASSQGPGQGFGDTEAFF
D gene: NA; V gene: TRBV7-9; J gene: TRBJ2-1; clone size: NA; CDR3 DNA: TGTGCCAGCAGCCCACGAGGGGGGGCGGTCTACAATGAGCAGTTCTTC; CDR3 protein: CASSPRGGAVYNEQFF
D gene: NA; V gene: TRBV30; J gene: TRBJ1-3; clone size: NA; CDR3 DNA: TGTGCCTGGAACACAGCACCTGGAAACACCATATATTTT; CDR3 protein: CAWNTAPGNTIYF
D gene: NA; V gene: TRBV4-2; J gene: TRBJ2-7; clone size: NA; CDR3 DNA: TGTGCCAGCAGCCAAGATCGCCAGGGGGGTCGTGAGCAGTACTTC; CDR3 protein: CASSQDRQGGREQYF
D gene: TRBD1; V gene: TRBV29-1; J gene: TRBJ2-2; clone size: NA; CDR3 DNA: TGCAGCGTTGAGAACCGGGACAGGGGGCCCGGGGAGCTGTTTTTT; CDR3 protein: CSVENRDRGPGELFF
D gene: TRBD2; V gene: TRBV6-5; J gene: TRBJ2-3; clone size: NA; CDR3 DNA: TGTGCCAGCAGTCACACTAGCGGACTCACAGATACGCAGTATTTT; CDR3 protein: CASSHTSGLTDTQYF
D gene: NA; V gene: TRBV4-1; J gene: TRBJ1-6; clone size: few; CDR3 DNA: TGCGCCAGCAGCCAAGGGGGGACACCTGTTTCACCCCTCCACTTT; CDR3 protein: CASSQGGTPVSPLHF
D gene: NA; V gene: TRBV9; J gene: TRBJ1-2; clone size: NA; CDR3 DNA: TGTGCCAGCAGCGTAGGAGATACTAACTATGGCTACACCTTC; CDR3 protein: CASSVGDTNYGYTF
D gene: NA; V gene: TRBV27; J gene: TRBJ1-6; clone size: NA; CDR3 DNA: TGTGCCAGCAGTTTCGGGACAACTAATTCACCCCTCCACTTT; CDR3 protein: CASSFGTTNSPLHF
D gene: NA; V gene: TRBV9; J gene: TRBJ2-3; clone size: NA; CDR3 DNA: TGTGCCAGCAGCGTAGAGCGCGGAAACACAGATACGCAGTATTTT; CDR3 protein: CASSVERGNTDTQYF
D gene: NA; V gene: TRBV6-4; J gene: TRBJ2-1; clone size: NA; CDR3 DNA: TGTGCCAGCAGTGACCCAGGCAGGGCGTACAATGAGCAGTTCTTC; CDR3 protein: CASSDPGRAYNEQFF
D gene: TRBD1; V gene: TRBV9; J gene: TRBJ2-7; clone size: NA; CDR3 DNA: TGTGCCAGCAGCGCCGGGACAGGGGGCTTCTACGAGCAGTACTTC; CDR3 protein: CASSAGTGGFYEQYF
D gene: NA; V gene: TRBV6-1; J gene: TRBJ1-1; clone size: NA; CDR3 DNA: TGTGCCAGCAGCCGAACGGGGACACTCACGGGGGCTTTCTTT; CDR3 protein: CASSRTGTLTGAFF